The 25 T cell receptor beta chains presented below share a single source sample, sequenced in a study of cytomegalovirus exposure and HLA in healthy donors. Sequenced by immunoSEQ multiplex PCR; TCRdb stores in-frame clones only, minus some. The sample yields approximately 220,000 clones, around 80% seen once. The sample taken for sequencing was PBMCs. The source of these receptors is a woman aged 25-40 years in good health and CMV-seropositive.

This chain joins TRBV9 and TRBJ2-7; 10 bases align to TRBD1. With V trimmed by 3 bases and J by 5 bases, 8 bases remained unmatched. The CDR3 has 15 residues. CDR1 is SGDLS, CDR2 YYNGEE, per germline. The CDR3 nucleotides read TGTGCCAGCAGCGGCCGGGACAGGGGTTCCCACGAGCAGTACTTC. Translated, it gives CASSGRDRGSHEQYF.

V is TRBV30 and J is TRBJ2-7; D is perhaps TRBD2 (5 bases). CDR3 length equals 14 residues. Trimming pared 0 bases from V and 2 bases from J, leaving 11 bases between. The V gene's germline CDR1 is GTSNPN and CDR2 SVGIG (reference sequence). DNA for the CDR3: TGTGCCTGGAGTGTGGGTCCCGGGACCTACGAGCAGTACTTC. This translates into CAWSVGPGTYEQYF.

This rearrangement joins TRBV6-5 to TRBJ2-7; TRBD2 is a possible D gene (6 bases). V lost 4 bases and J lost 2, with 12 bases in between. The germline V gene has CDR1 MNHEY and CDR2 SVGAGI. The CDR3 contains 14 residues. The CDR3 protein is CASSWGSGAYEQYF. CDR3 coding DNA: TGTGCCAGCAGTTGGGGTAGCGGAGCCTACGAGCAGTACTTC.

Here the CDR3 DNA reads TGTGCCAGCAGTTTATCAGGGGACTCCACTGAAGCTTTCTTT. Its protein is CASSLSGDSTEAFF. The genes are TRBV28 and TRBJ1-1, with TRBD1 as a possible D gene (6 bases). CDR1 and CDR2 (germline): MDHEN, SYDVKM. This CDR3 is built from 14 residues. V shed 1 base and J shed 4 bases, with 10 bases lying between them.

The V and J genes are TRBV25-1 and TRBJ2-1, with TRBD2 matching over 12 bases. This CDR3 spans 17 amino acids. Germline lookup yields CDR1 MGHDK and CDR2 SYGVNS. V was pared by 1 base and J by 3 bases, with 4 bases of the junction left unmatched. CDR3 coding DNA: TGTGCCAGCAGTGAATCCGCGGGACTAGCGGGCTACAATGAGCAGTTCTTC. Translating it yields CASSESAGLAGYNEQFF.

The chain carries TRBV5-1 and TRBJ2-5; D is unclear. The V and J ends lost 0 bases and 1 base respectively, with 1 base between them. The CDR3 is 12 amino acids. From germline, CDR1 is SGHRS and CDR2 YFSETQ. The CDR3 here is CASSLAQETQYF. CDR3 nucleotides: TGCGCCAGCAGCTTGGCCCAAGAGACCCAGTACTTC. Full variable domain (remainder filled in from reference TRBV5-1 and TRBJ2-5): KAGVTQTPRYLIKTRGQQVTLSCSPISGHRSVSWYQQTPGQGLQFLFEYFSETQRNKGNFPGRFSGRQFSNSRSEMNVSTLELGDSALYLCASSLAQETQYFGPGTRLLVL.

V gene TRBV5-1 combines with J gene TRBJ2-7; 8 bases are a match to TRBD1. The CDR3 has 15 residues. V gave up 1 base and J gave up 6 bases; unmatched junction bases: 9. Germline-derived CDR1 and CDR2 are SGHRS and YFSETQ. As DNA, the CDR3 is TGCGCCAGCAGCTTGTCTTGGAGGGACAGGCTCGAGCAGTACTTC. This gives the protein CASSLSWRDRLEQYF.

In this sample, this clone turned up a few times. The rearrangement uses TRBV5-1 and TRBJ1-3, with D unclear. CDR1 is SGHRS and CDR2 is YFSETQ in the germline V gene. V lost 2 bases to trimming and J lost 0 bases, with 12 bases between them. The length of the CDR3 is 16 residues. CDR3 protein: CASSLSSQISGNTIYF. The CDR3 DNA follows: TGCGCCAGCAGCTTATCCTCCCAGATCTCTGGAAACACCATATATTTT.

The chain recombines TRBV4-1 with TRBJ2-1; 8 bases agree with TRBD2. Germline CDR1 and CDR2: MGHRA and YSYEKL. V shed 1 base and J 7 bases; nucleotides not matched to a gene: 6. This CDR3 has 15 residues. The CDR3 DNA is TGCGCCAGCAGCCAAGCGGGAGGGGTAGGTAATGAGCAGTTCTTC. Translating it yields CASSQAGGVGNEQFF.

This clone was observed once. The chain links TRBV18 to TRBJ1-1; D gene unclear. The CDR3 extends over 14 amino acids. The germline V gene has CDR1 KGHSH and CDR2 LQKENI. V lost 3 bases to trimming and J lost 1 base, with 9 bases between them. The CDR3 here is CASSPSAGNTEAFF. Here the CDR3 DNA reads TGTGCCAGCTCACCCAGCGCGGGGAACACTGAAGCTTTCTTT.

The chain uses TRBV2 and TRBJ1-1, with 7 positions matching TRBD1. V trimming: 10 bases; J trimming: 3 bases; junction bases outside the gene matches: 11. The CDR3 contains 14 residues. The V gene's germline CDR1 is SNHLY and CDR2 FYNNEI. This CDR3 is CATWDRTFYTEAFF. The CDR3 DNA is TGTGCCACTTGGGACAGAACGTTCTACACTGAAGCTTTCTTT.

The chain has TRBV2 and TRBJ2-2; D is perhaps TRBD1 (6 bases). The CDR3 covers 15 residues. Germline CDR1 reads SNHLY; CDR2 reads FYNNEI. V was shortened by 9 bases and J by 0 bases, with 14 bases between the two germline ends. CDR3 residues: CASQRTDTNTGELFF. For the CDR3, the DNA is TGTGCCAGTCAGAGGACAGACACGAACACCGGGGAGCTGTTTTTT.

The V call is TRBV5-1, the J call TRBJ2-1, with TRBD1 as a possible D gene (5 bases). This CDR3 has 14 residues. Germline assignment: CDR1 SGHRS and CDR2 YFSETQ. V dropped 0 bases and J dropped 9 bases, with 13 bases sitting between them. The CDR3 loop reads CASSLDTGNPEQFF. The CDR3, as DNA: TGCGCCAGCAGCTTGGATACAGGAAACCCTGAGCAGTTCTTC.

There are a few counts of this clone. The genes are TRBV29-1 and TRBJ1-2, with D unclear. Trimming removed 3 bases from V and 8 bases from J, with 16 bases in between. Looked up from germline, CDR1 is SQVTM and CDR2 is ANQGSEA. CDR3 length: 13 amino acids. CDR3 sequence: CSVDVRTEGGYTF. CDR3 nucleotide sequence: TGCAGCGTTGATGTCCGGACCGAGGGAGGCTACACCTTC.

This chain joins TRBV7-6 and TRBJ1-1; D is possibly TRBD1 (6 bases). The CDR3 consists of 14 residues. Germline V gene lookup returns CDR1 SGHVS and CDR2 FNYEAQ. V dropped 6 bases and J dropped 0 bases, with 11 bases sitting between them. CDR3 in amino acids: CASSAGALNTEAFF. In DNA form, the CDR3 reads TGTGCCAGCAGTGCAGGGGCCCTGAACACTGAAGCTTTCTTT.

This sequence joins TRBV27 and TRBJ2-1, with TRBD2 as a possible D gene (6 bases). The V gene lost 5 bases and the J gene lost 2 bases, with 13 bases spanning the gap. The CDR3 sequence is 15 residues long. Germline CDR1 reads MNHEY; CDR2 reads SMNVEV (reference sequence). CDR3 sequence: CASSLGEDPYNEQFF. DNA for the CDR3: TGTGCCAGCAGTCTAGGGGAGGACCCCTACAATGAGCAGTTCTTC.

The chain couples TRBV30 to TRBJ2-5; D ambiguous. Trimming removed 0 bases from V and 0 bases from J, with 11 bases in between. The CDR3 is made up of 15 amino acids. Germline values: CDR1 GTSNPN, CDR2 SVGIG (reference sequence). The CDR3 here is CAWSVRHSYQETQYF. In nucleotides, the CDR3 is TGTGCCTGGAGTGTTAGACATTCGTACCAAGAGACCCAGTACTTC.

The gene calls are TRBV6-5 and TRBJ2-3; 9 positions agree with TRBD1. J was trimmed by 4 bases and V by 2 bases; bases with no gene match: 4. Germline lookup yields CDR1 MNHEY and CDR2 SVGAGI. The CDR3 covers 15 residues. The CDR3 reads CASSYRTGAPDTQYF. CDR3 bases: TGTGCCAGCAGTTACCGGACAGGGGCCCCAGATACGCAGTATTTT.

The CDR3 bases are TGTGCCAGCAGCTCCCCCAGGGAAGAGAACACTGAAGCTTTCTTT. Protein product: CASSSPREENTEAFF. The chain recombines TRBV5-4 with TRBJ1-1, with D perhaps TRBD1 (5 bases). V was cut by 3 bases and J by 1 base, with 13 bases left in between. Germline V gene lookup returns CDR1 SGHNT and CDR2 YYREEE (reference sequence). The CDR3 loop spans 15 amino acids.

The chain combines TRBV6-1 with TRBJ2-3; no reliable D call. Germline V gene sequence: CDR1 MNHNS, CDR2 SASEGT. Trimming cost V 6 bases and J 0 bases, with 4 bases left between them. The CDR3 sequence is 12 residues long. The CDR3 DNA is TGTGCCAGCAGCAGAAGCACAGATACGCAGTATTTT. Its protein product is CASSRSTDTQYF.

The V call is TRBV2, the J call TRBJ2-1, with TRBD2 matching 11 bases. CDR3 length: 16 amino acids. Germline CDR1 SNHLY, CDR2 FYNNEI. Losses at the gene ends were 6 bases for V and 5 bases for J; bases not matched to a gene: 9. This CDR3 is CASRILPGLADNEQFF. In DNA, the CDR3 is TGTGCCAGCAGGATCCTCCCGGGACTAGCGGACAATGAGCAGTTCTTC.

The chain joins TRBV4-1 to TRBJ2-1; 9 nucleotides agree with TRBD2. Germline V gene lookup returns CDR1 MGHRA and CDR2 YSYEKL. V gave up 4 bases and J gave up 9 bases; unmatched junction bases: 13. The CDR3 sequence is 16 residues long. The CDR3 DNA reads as TGCGCCAGCAGCCTCCAAGCGGGAGGAAGGTTTGGTGAGCAGTTCTTC. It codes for CASSLQAGGRFGEQFF.

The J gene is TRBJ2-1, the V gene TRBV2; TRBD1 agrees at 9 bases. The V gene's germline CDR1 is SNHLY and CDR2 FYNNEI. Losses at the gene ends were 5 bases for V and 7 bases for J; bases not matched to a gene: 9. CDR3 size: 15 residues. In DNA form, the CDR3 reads TGTGCCAGCAGTAACTCACAGGGGGCGTCTAATGAGCAGTTCTTC. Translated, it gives CASSNSQGASNEQFF. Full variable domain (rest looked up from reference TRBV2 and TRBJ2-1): EPEVTQTPSHQVTQMGQEVILRCVPISNHLYFYWYRQILGQKVEFLVSFYNNEISEKSEIFDDQFSVERPDGSNFTLKIRSTKLEDSAMYFCASSNSQGASNEQFFGPGTRLTVL.

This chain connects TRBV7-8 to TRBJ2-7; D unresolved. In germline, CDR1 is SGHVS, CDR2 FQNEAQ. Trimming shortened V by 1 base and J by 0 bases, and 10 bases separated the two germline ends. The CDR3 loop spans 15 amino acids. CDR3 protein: CASSLDRGPSYEQYF. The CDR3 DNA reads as TGTGCCAGCAGCTTAGACCGTGGGCCCTCCTACGAGCAGTACTTC.

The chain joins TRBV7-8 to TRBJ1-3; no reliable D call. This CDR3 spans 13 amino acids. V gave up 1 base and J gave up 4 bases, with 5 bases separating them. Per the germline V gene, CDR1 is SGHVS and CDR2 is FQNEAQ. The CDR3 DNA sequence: TGTGCCAGCAGCTTAGTGGTGGGAAACACCATATATTTT. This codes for CASSLVVGNTIYF.